The clone carrying this T cell receptor beta chain was picked up one time. Its specificity is unknown. TCRdb re-derived calls from the reads in MiXCR, one entry per CDR3 protein. Among hundreds of thousands of distinct CDR3 sequences, 25% to 30% were seen once, and the ten largest hold around 18%. This sample stems from a study of T cell repertoires in cytomegalovirus infection. The CDR3 totals 13 residues. Unmatched junction bases numbered 3, after V lost 3 bases and J lost 6 bases. The germline V gene has CDR1 SGHNT and CDR2 YYREEE (reference sequence). The chain recombines TRBV5-4 with TRBJ2-3, with 8 bases aligning to TRBD1. Sequencing used cultured PBMCs, obtained from culture after CMV antigen stimulation. The receptor comes from a human donor in good health (CMV status not recorded). Some clones in this sample may be carry-over from other donors' samples. For the CDR3, the DNA is TGTGCCAGCAGCTCCCGGGACAGGGATACGCAGTATTTT. It specifies CASSSRDRDTQYF.